The 25 T cell receptor beta chains below come from one sample, sequenced in a study of blood T cell repertoires in COVID-19. Generated by immunoSEQ multiplex PCR, the TCRdb table keeps only in-frame clones and is missing some. The table includes 140,000 or so clones, about 80% detected once. Sequenced: peripheral blood. The receptor source for this set is a man in his 70s who had recovered from COVID-19.

The V gene is TRBV5-1, the J gene TRBJ2-5; TRBD1 matches at 7 bases. In germline, CDR1 is SGHRS, CDR2 YFSETQ. With V trimmed by 3 bases and J by 2 bases, 10 bases remained unmatched. This CDR3 spans 16 amino acids. The CDR3 spells CASSWDSLTDQETQYF. CDR3 nucleotides: TGCGCCAGCAGCTGGGACAGCCTTACCGATCAAGAGACCCAGTACTTC.

This clone was seen more than once but under ten times. The chain employs TRBV15 and TRBJ1-1; D remains ambiguous. Trimming shortened V by 1 base and J by 4 bases, and 13 bases separated the two germline ends. Germline V lookup: CDR1 LNHNV, CDR2 YYDKDF (reference sequence). The CDR3 covers 15 residues. In DNA form, the CDR3 reads TGTGCCACCAGCAGAGGGCCGGGAGGAGGCACTGAAGCTTTCTTT. Amino acid sequence: CATSRGPGGGTEAFF.

CDR3 residues: CASSHGTSGTPYNEQFF. The CDR3 DNA sequence: TGTGCCAGCAGCCACGGGACTAGCGGGACTCCTTACAATGAGCAGTTCTTC. The chain is built from TRBV11-2 and TRBJ2-1, with 13 bases identical to TRBD2. In germline, CDR1 is SGHAT, CDR2 FQNNGV. The CDR3 length is 17 residues. J was trimmed by 4 bases and V by 5 bases; bases with no gene match: 8.

V gene TRBV3-1 (or the pseudogene TRBV3-2) combines with J gene TRBJ2-3; D remains ambiguous. The ends were cut back, 1 base at V and 1 base at J, with 9 bases in the middle. Germline CDR1 and CDR2: LGHDT and YNNKEL (reference sequence). The CDR3 covers 15 residues. Here the CDR3 DNA reads TGTGCCAGCAGCCAAGCTAAGCGCCGCACAGATACGCAGTATTTT. Translating it yields CASSQAKRRTDTQYF.

V is TRBV6-1 and J is TRBJ2-4, with TRBD1 identical over 7 bases. Germline CDR1 is MNHNS and CDR2 is SASEGT. This CDR3 spans 18 amino acids. V shed 1 base and J 1 base; nucleotides not matched to a gene: 10. DNA for the CDR3: TGTGCCAGCAGTGAAGGACAGGGTTCCACTTTCGCCAAAAACATTCAGTACTTC. As protein: CASSEGQGSTFAKNIQYF.

This chain connects TRBV6-6 to TRBJ2-4, with TRBD2 matching over 8 bases. The trim removed 7 bases at V and 2 bases at J, leaving 10 bases unmatched. CDR3 length: 16 amino acids. Germline lookup yields CDR1 MNHNY and CDR2 SVGAGI (reference sequence). The DNA for the CDR3 is TGTGCCAGCACCAACGAGCGGGAGAGGACCAAAAACATTCAGTACTTC. It is translated as CASTNERERTKNIQYF.

This sequence joins TRBV24-1 and TRBJ2-2, with D unclear. Germline V gene data show CDR1 as KGHDR and CDR2 as SFDVKD. This CDR3 comprises 13 residues. V lost 0 bases to trimming and J lost 4 bases, with 2 bases between them. The CDR3 DNA reads TGTGCCACCAGTGATTTGCTCACCGGGGAGCTGTTTTTT. Protein: CATSDLLTGELFF.

This rearrangement joins TRBV11-2 to TRBJ1-1, with 8 bases aligning to TRBD1. The germline V gene has CDR1 SGHAT and CDR2 FQNNGV. This CDR3 is built from 16 residues. The trim removed 1 base at V and 1 base at J, leaving 5 bases unmatched. This CDR3 is CASSLAAGGGNTEAFF. In nucleotides, the CDR3 is TGTGCCAGCAGCTTAGCGGCAGGGGGCGGGAACACTGAAGCTTTCTTT.

The J gene is TRBJ2-2, the V gene TRBV19; possible D gene TRBD2, 5 bases. The CDR3 has 15 residues. V was trimmed by 6 bases and J by 0 bases, leaving 11 bases between them. CDR1 LNHDA and CDR2 SQIVND come from the germline V gene (reference sequence). CDR3 sequence (DNA): TGTGCCAGTAGGGAGGCGGGCTCGAACACCGGGGAGCTGTTTTTT. This translates into CASREAGSNTGELFF. The whole variable domain, remainder taken from reference TRBV19 and TRBJ2-2, is DGGITQSPKYLFRKEGQNVTLSCEQNLNHDAMYWYRQDPGQGLRLIYYSQIVNDFQKGDIAEGYSVSREKKESFPLTVTSAQKNPTAFYLCASREAGSNTGELFFGEGSRLTVL.

The J gene is TRBJ2-2, the V gene TRBV7-9; the match to TRBD1 covers 10 bases. The J segment lost 5 bases and the V segment lost 3 bases, leaving 6 bases of the junction unmatched. This CDR3 contains 16 residues. CDR1 and CDR2 from the germline V gene are SEHNR and FQNEAQ (reference sequence). CDR3 sequence reads: CASSFQTGGLTGELFF. DNA for the CDR3: TGTGCCAGCAGCTTCCAGACAGGGGGCCTTACCGGGGAGCTGTTTTTT.

The chain joins TRBV25-1 to TRBJ1-4; 8 bases match TRBD1. Germline CDR1 is MGHDK and CDR2 is SYGVNS. The CDR3 is 14 amino acids. Trimming cost V 6 bases and J 12 bases; bases outside gene matches: 12. Here the CDR3 DNA reads TGTGCCAGCAGCACGGACAGGGAAAGGGTAGAACTGTTTTTT. Translating gives CASSTDRERVELFF.

V and J are TRBV27 and TRBJ2-3; the D gene is possibly TRBD2 (6 bases). Germline V gene data show CDR1 as MNHEY and CDR2 as SMNVEV (reference sequence). CDR3 size: 16 residues. V was trimmed by 2 bases and J by 3 bases, leaving 15 bases between them. CDR3 nucleotide sequence: TGTGCCAGCAGTTTAATAAGGGAGGTCGGGACAGATACGCAGTATTTT. Translating gives CASSLIREVGTDTQYF.

This clone has more than one count but fewer than ten. The V call is TRBV10-1, the J call TRBJ2-7; the D gene is possibly TRBD1 (5 bases). The CDR3 contains 13 residues. Trimming left V 3 bases short and J 0 bases short, with 6 bases between. CDR1 and CDR2 (germline): WNHNN, SYGVQD (reference sequence). CDR3 bases: TGCGCCAGCAGTGAACAGGTCTCCTACGAGCAGTACTTC. Translation: CASSEQVSYEQYF.

V and J are TRBV10-3 and TRBJ2-3; tentatively, D is TRBD2 (6 bases). There are 14 residues in the CDR3. The V end lost 2 bases, the J end lost 8 bases, and 14 bases lay between the germline ends. The germline CDR1 and CDR2 sequences are ENHRY and SYGVKD. The chain's CDR3 is CAISEGGPGPTQYF. In DNA form, the CDR3 reads TGTGCCATCAGTGAGGGAGGGCCTGGGCCTACGCAGTATTTT.

V is TRBV6-5 and J is TRBJ1-6; D is uncertain. Deletions cut 11 bases from V and 10 bases from J, with 18 bases between. This CDR3 contains 13 residues. Germline V gene lookup returns CDR1 MNHEY and CDR2 SVGAGI. The CDR3 is CAAGRTVESPLHF. CDR3 bases: TGTGCCGCCGGGAGGACGGTAGAATCACCCCTCCACTTT.

The V gene is TRBV15, the J gene TRBJ2-7, with TRBD2 identical over 10 bases. V lost 0 bases to trimming and J lost 1 base; unmatched junction nucleotides: 0. There are 15 residues in the CDR3. Germline loops: CDR1 LNHNV, CDR2 YYDKDF (reference sequence). The CDR3 is CATSREAGGSYEQYF. As DNA, the CDR3 is TGTGCCACCAGCAGAGAAGCGGGAGGGTCCTACGAGCAGTACTTC.

The table lists this clone with a few counts. This chain uses TRBV6-5 with TRBJ2-7, with TRBD1 matching over 8 bases. CDR3 size: 15 residues. V lost 5 bases and J lost 0; bases outside the gene matches: 6. In germline, CDR1 is MNHEY, CDR2 SVGAGI. The CDR3 sequence is CASSQGAANSYEQYF. CDR3 coding DNA: TGTGCCAGCAGTCAGGGGGCGGCAAACTCCTACGAGCAGTACTTC.

This clone was observed a few times. The chain has TRBV7-2 and TRBJ2-7, with a tentative D call TRBD2 (5 bases). Germline assignment: CDR1 SGHTA and CDR2 FQGNSA. This CDR3 is built from 13 residues. Trimming pared 4 bases from V and 1 base from J, leaving 8 bases between. The CDR3 DNA is TGTGCCAGCAGCTCTAGCCCTTCCTACGAGCAGTACTTC. It encodes CASSSSPSYEQYF.

The gene calls are TRBV15 and TRBJ2-3; weak D call: TRBD2 (6 bases). This CDR3 contains 18 residues. V was shortened by 0 bases and J by 0 bases, with 16 bases between the two germline ends. Germline V gene sequence: CDR1 LNHNV, CDR2 YYDKDF (reference sequence). CDR3 sequence (DNA): TGTGCCACCAGCAGAGATGCTTTTACCGGGGGTAGCACAGATACGCAGTATTTT. Protein: CATSRDAFTGGSTDTQYF.

V and J are TRBV19 and TRBJ1-2; D remains unclear. There are 14 residues in the CDR3. Germline assignment: CDR1 LNHDA and CDR2 SQIVND (reference sequence). The V gene lost 5 bases and the J gene lost 0 bases, with 10 bases spanning the gap. The CDR3 loop is CASSLGPSNYGYTF. For the CDR3, the DNA is TGTGCCAGTAGTCTTGGGCCCTCTAACTATGGCTACACCTTC.

DNA for the CDR3: TGTGCCACCAGTGATTTGGAGGTGGGGGGGGCTTTCTTT. Its protein is CATSDLEVGGAFF. The rearrangement joins TRBV24-1 to TRBJ1-1; D is possibly TRBD1 (5 bases). This CDR3 spans 13 amino acids. Trimming removed 0 bases at V and 11 bases at J, with 12 bases between. Germline V lookup: CDR1 KGHDR, CDR2 SFDVKD.

This clone was counted a few times. This chain connects TRBV10-2 to TRBJ2-1; D may be TRBD2 (6 bases). Trimming stripped 9 bases from V and 7 bases from J, with 7 bases between. The CDR3 extends over 10 amino acids. Germline CDR1 is WSHSY and CDR2 is SAAADI. The CDR3: CARTRNEQFF. The CDR3 DNA sequence: TGCGCCAGGACTAGGAATGAGCAGTTCTTC.

This chain joins TRBV9 and TRBJ2-1; 7 bases line up with TRBD2. CDR3 length: 15 amino acids. CDR1 is SGDLS, CDR2 YYNGEE, per germline. V lost 4 bases to trimming and J lost 8 bases; unmatched junction nucleotides: 12. Written as DNA, the CDR3 is TGTGCCAGCAGCCCGTCAAGGGAGGGCCCCTATGAGCAGTTCTTC. Translation: CASSPSREGPYEQFF.

CDR3 amino acids: CASSSLNYGYTF. The CDR3 DNA follows: TGCGCCAGCAGCTCTTTAAACTATGGCTACACCTTC. V and J are TRBV5-1 and TRBJ1-2; D remains unclear. Germline assignment: CDR1 SGHRS and CDR2 YFSETQ. The CDR3 spans 12 residues. V was pared by 3 bases and J by 2 bases, with 5 bases between.

V is TRBV6-2 or TRBV6-3 and J is TRBJ2-7, with TRBD1 matching over 8 bases. Germline CDR1 is MNHEY and CDR2 is SVGEGT. The trim removed 2 bases at V and 7 bases at J, leaving 4 bases unmatched. The CDR3 sequence is 13 residues long. CDR3 DNA sequence: TGTGCCAGCAGTTACCCTGACAGGGGTGAGCAGTACTTC. It codes for CASSYPDRGEQYF.